Below, 32 T cell receptor beta chains from the same sample are listed, as sequenced in a study of CXCR3-negative and CXCR3-positive naive CD8 T cells. The study's findings and limits: Naive cells that were CXCR3-positive had more hydrophobic TRB CDR3s (compared with CXCR3-negative naive cells).

Researchers prepared the TRB cDNA libraries using 5' RACE with UMI labels. TCRdb re-called the 5' RACE reads and catalogs CDR3 proteins one per entry, DNA excluded. In all, the sample yields about 89,000 distinct CDR3 sequences. No antigen is known for these receptors. Sequencing input: naive CXCR3+ CD8+ T cells from blood. The subset here: CD45RO-CCR7+CD27+CD95- naive CD8+ T cells expressing CXCR3 (TNR3+). The receptors shown here come from a human donor in good health. Some clones in this sample may be carry-over from other donors' samples.

This chain joins TRBV12-3 or TRBV12-4 and TRBJ1-1. The CDR3 sequence is 14 residues long. The CDR3 reads CASSFGYLNTEAFF.

CDR3 sequence: CAISIAGAIGNEQFF. V is TRBV12-3 or TRBV12-4 and J is TRBJ2-1; lacking DNA, the TRBD2 call made by TCRdb goes unchecked. The CDR3 has 15 residues.

This sequence joins TRBV5-1 and TRBJ2-7; checking the TCRdb D call of TRBD1 is not possible without DNA. Germline V gives CDR1 SGHRS, CDR2 YFSETQ. The CDR3 runs to 14 residues. The chain's CDR3 is CASSSGTGPYEQYF.

The rearrangement joins TRBV5-1 to TRBJ2-7; TCRdb's D call, TRBD1, is unchecked because there is no DNA. CDR1 and CDR2 (germline): SGHRS, YFSETQ. The CDR3 covers 13 residues. CDR3 sequence reads: CASRNQGDYEQYF. Variable domain in full (rest from reference TRBV5-1 and TRBJ2-7): KAGVTQTPRYLIKTRGQQVTLSCSPISGHRSVSWYQQTPGQGLQFLFEYFSETQRNKGNFPGRFSGRQFSNSRSEMNVSTLELGDSALYLCASRNQGDYEQYFGPGTRLTVT.

The chain joins TRBV11-3 to TRBJ2-5; lacking DNA, the TRBD2 call made by TCRdb goes unchecked. This CDR3 is built from 15 residues. From germline, CDR1 is SGHNT and CDR2 YENEEA. The CDR3 sequence is CASSLDGGGEKTQYF.

This sequence joins TRBV6-2 or TRBV6-3 and TRBJ2-1; without DNA, the TCRdb call of TRBD2 cannot be checked. Germline CDR1 and CDR2: MNHEY and SVGEGT. The CDR3 extends over 14 amino acids. This CDR3 reads CASSYSASGTKQFF.

The V gene is TRBV5-1, the J gene TRBJ2-1; TCRdb's D call, TRBD2, is unchecked because there is no DNA. This CDR3 comprises 15 residues. Germline V gene lookup returns CDR1 SGHRS and CDR2 YFSETQ. CDR3 amino acids: CASSPTRGLGNEQFF.

The V call is TRBV7-2, the J call TRBJ2-5. CDR1 SGHTA and CDR2 FQGNSA come from the germline V gene. The CDR3 is made up of 15 amino acids. The CDR3 here is CASSLAWSDQETQYF. Using reference TRBV7-2 and TRBJ2-5 for the parts outside the CDR3, the full variable domain is GAGVSQSPSNKVTEKGKDVELRCDPISGHTALYWYRQSLGQGLEFLIYFQGNSAPDKSGLPSDRFSAERTGGSVSTLTIQRTQQEDSAVYLCASSLAWSDQETQYFGPGTRLLVL.

J is TRBJ1-2 and V is TRBV7-9. The CDR3 spans 13 residues. Germline CDR1 SEHNR, CDR2 FQNEAQ (reference sequence). The CDR3 loop reads CASSAGANYGYTF.

V gene TRBV10-1 combines with J gene TRBJ1-1. The CDR3 length is 12 residues. Looked up from germline, CDR1 is WNHNN and CDR2 is SYGVQD (reference sequence). CDR3 sequence reads: CASSEQDTEAFF.

The chain employs TRBV29-1 and TRBJ2-1; TCRdb lists TRBD1, though no DNA is available to test this call. This CDR3 region has 12 residues. Germline V CDR1 and CDR2: SQVTM, ANQGSEA. The CDR3 loop reads CSVATGGNEQFF.

V and J are TRBV5-1 and TRBJ2-1. Germline values: CDR1 SGHRS, CDR2 YFSETQ. The CDR3 sequence is 16 residues long. CDR3 sequence reads: CASSLGRESSYNEQFF.

The chain carries TRBV7-6 and TRBJ2-3; TCRdb lists TRBD1, though no DNA is available to test this call. CDR3 length: 14 amino acids. The germline V gene encodes CDR1 SGHVS and CDR2 FNYEAQ. The CDR3 is CASSLERGGYTQYF.

The V call is TRBV5-1, the J call TRBJ1-5; TCRdb's D call, TRBD1, is unchecked because there is no DNA. The CDR3 extends over 16 amino acids. In germline, CDR1 is SGHRS, CDR2 YFSETQ. The CDR3 protein is CASSLGPGEGHQPQHF.

The CDR3 reads CASSFNPVYNQPQHF. V is TRBV28 and J is TRBJ1-5. The length of the CDR3 is 15 residues. Germline loops: CDR1 MDHEN, CDR2 SYDVKM. The whole variable domain, filled in from reference TRBV28 and TRBJ1-5, reads DVKVTQSSRYLVKRTGEKVFLECVQDMDHENMFWYRQDPGLGLRLIYFSYDVKMKEKGDIPEGYSVSREKKERFSLILESASTNQTSMYLCASSFNPVYNQPQHFGDGTRLSIL.

V gene TRBV3-1 combines with J gene TRBJ2-7; without DNA, the TCRdb call of TRBD1 cannot be checked. Looked up from germline, CDR1 is LGHDT and CDR2 is YNNKEL (reference sequence). This CDR3 comprises 16 residues. The CDR3 region is CASRQAGTGTSYEQYF.

The chain links TRBV29-1 to TRBJ2-7; TCRdb picks TRBD1, but there is no DNA to check that call. The CDR3 sequence is 13 residues long. Germline V lookup: CDR1 SQVTM, CDR2 ANQGSEA. The CDR3 here is CSVGTGGAYEQYF.

J is TRBJ2-1 and V is TRBV27; without DNA, the TCRdb call of TRBD2 cannot be checked. Germline CDR1 and CDR2: MNHEY and SMNVEV (reference sequence). The CDR3 loop spans 16 amino acids. CDR3 sequence reads: CASSLPGLAAGREQFF.

J is TRBJ2-1 and V is TRBV4-1; TCRdb's D call of TRBD1 is untestable without DNA. The CDR3 totals 13 residues. Germline CDR1 reads MGHRA; CDR2 reads YSYEKL. The CDR3 spells CASSQGTGLEQFF.

CDR3 residues: CASSPRISGGETQYF. The chain has TRBV5-1 and TRBJ2-5; there is no DNA to check the TCRdb D call of TRBD2. Germline CDR1 is SGHRS and CDR2 is YFSETQ. There are 15 residues in the CDR3.

The chain employs TRBV12-3 or TRBV12-4 and TRBJ1-4; the D call from TCRdb, TRBD1, cannot be confirmed without DNA. This CDR3 is 12 amino acids long. CDR3 sequence: CASGTGDEKLFF.

V gene TRBV30 combines with J gene TRBJ2-7; TCRdb's assignment of TRBD2 cannot be checked, as there is no DNA. Germline V CDR1 and CDR2: GTSNPN, SVGIG (reference sequence). The CDR3 totals 13 residues. The CDR3 here is CALTIAGAGEQYF.

The rearrangement uses TRBV7-8 and TRBJ2-3. This CDR3 region has 12 residues. Germline loops: CDR1 SGHVS, CDR2 FQNEAQ. The CDR3 here is CASSTSRDTQYF.

This sequence joins TRBV28 and TRBJ1-2; TCRdb designates TRBD1, a call that cannot be tested without DNA. Per germline, CDR1 MDHEN and CDR2 SYDVKM. This CDR3 has 13 amino acids. CDR3 sequence: CASSRLRGYGYTF.

This chain connects TRBV7-6 to TRBJ2-5; with no DNA, the TCRdb D assignment of TRBD2 cannot be verified. There are 19 residues in the CDR3. Looked up from germline, CDR1 is SGHVS and CDR2 is FNYEAQ. CDR3 sequence: CASSLVGFASGGTHETQYF.

The J gene is TRBJ1-1, the V gene TRBV6-5. Germline CDR1 MNHEY, CDR2 SVGAGI. This CDR3 comprises 12 residues. CDR3 loop: CASSYSGAEAFF.

V is TRBV5-1 and J is TRBJ2-7; TCRdb indicates TRBD2, and absent DNA this call remains unverified. The length of the CDR3 is 15 residues. Germline CDR1 reads SGHRS; CDR2 reads YFSETQ. The CDR3 protein is CASSKTGDSDYEQYF. The full variable domain, in which reference TRBV5-1 and TRBJ2-7 provide the parts outside the CDR3, is KAGVTQTPRYLIKTRGQQVTLSCSPISGHRSVSWYQQTPGQGLQFLFEYFSETQRNKGNFPGRFSGRQFSNSRSEMNVSTLELGDSALYLCASSKTGDSDYEQYFGPGTRLTVT.

The CDR3: CTVVGHAVDEQFF. V gene TRBV29-1 combines with J gene TRBJ2-1. In germline, CDR1 is SQVTM, CDR2 ANQGSEA. There are 13 residues in the CDR3.

V and J are TRBV14 and TRBJ2-1. The germline CDR1 and CDR2 sequences are SGHDN and FVKESK. The CDR3 loop spans 13 amino acids. Here the CDR3 reads CASSQVGDFEQFF.

This chain joins TRBV7-9 and TRBJ2-5; TCRdb picks TRBD2, but there is no DNA to check that call. Germline CDR1 is SEHNR and CDR2 is FQNEAQ (reference sequence). This CDR3 spans 14 amino acids. CDR3 region: CASSLAGPQETQYF.

The chain employs TRBV7-3 and TRBJ2-2; TCRdb lists TRBD1, though no DNA is available to test this call. CDR1 is SGHTA, CDR2 FQGTGA, per germline. This CDR3 spans 16 amino acids. The CDR3 here is CASSLRQGRDTGELFF.

The rearrangement links TRBV3-1 to TRBJ2-3; TCRdb's assignment of TRBD2 cannot be checked, as there is no DNA. The CDR3 is 15 residues long. CDR1 is LGHDT and CDR2 is YNNKEL in the germline V gene (reference sequence). The CDR3 protein is CASSQGGSATATQYF.